A single sample is the source of the 29 T cell receptor beta chains below, sequenced in a study of blood T cell repertoires in COVID-19. Using immunoSEQ multiplex PCR, the repertoire was profiled, and TCRdb retains in-frame clones only, with some absent. The table includes some 250,000 clones, approximately 86% detected once. The sample consisted of peripheral blood. The receptors were gathered from a woman between 18 and 29 years old with acute or convalescent COVID-19.

The chain is built from TRBV9 and TRBJ1-2, with D perhaps TRBD1 (5 bases). Between the trimmed V and J ends, which lost 5 bases and 5 bases, there was a span of 7 bases. Germline CDR1 and CDR2: SGDLS and YYNGEE. The CDR3 has 11 residues. The CDR3 protein is CASRRGYGYTF. In nucleotides, the CDR3 is TGTGCCAGCAGGCGGGGGTATGGCTACACCTTC.

The chain links TRBV11-2 to TRBJ2-7; a weak D match, TRBD1 (8 bases). The germline V gene encodes CDR1 SGHAT and CDR2 FQNNGV. V lost 1 base and J 6 bases, leaving 13 bases between the germline ends. This CDR3 contains 14 residues. The CDR3 sequence is CASSLGQGRGEQYF. CDR3 in DNA: TGTGCCAGCAGCTTAGGACAGGGGAGGGGCGAGCAGTACTTC.

A single count supports this clone. V and J are TRBV18 and TRBJ1-3, with D tentatively TRBD1 (5 bases). Germline V gene lookup returns CDR1 KGHSH and CDR2 LQKENI. CDR3 length: 15 residues. V dropped 6 bases and J dropped 0 bases, with 12 bases sitting between them. Here the CDR3 reads CASSPLDSSGNTIYF. CDR3 sequence (DNA): TGTGCCAGCTCTCCTCTCGACAGCTCTGGAAACACCATATATTTT.

This clone was recorded a few times. The J gene is TRBJ2-7, the V gene TRBV5-5; 7 bases map to TRBD1. The germline V gene has CDR1 SGHKS and CDR2 YYEKEE (reference sequence). The CDR3 spans 14 residues. With V trimmed by 4 bases and J by 2 bases, 6 bases remained unmatched. CDR3 DNA sequence: TGTGCCAGCAGCGCAGAGGACAGGACCTACGAGCAGTACTTC. Translating gives CASSAEDRTYEQYF.

The chain links TRBV12-5 to TRBJ2-7; D uncertain. Germline V gene data show CDR1 as LGHNT and CDR2 as FRNRAP. CDR3 size: 12 residues. Trimming pared 7 bases from V and 3 bases from J, leaving 10 bases between. The CDR3 sequence: CASASTYYEQYF. Here the CDR3 DNA reads TGTGCTAGTGCCTCTACCTACTACGAGCAGTACTTC.

The chain combines TRBV5-1 with TRBJ2-5, with 11 bases fitting TRBD2. The CDR3 has 14 residues. Germline V CDR1 and CDR2: SGHRS, YFSETQ. V gave up 3 bases and J gave up 4 bases; unmatched junction bases: 2. The CDR3 loop is CASSSGTSGETQYF. Written as DNA, the CDR3 is TGCGCCAGCAGCTCGGGGACTAGCGGAGAGACCCAGTACTTC.

The chain recombines TRBV4-3 with TRBJ1-5, with 10 bases matching TRBD1. Per the germline V gene, CDR1 is LGHNA and CDR2 is YSLEER. This CDR3 contains 17 residues. V shed 0 bases, J shed 4 bases, and the junction held 6 bases outside the gene matches. The CDR3 here is CASSQDLGDRGNQPQHF. The CDR3 DNA sequence: TGCGCCAGCAGCCAAGATCTCGGGGACAGGGGTAATCAGCCCCAGCATTTT.

On this clone itself: This same CDR3 is encoded by further DNA sequences in the sample. The rearrangement links TRBV4-3 to TRBJ2-1, with TRBD2 matching 7 bases. V lost 4 bases and J lost 0; bases outside the gene matches: 3. In germline, CDR1 is LGHNA, CDR2 YSLEER. This CDR3 spans 15 amino acids. The CDR3 loop is CASSRGGSSYNEQFF. The DNA for the CDR3 is TGCGCCAGCAGCCGAGGCGGGAGCTCCTACAATGAGCAGTTCTTC.

This chain joins TRBV6-2 or TRBV6-3 and TRBJ2-5; D perhaps matches TRBD2 (5 bases). There are 17 residues in the CDR3. V lost 0 bases to trimming and J lost 0 bases, with 14 bases between them. Germline V gene data show CDR1 as MNHEY and CDR2 as SVGEGT. In DNA form, the CDR3 reads TGTGCCAGCAGTTACTCGATTCGGGAAACGTACCAAGAGACCCAGTACTTC. Translating gives CASSYSIRETYQETQYF.

The chain has TRBV6-7 and TRBJ2-5, with TRBD2 matching 12 bases. TRBV6-7 is labeled an ORF, and its function is uncertain. This CDR3 has 18 amino acids. V shed 0 bases, J shed 4 bases, and the junction held 9 bases outside the gene matches. The CDR3 bases are TGTGCCAGCAGTTACTCGAGACTAGCGGGAGAGGGCCGAGAGACCCAGTACTTC. The encoded protein is CASSYSRLAGEGRETQYF.

The genes are TRBV10-1 and TRBJ2-1, with a weak D call TRBD2 (5 bases). This CDR3 is 13 amino acids long. Germline V gives CDR1 WNHNN, CDR2 SYGVQD (reference sequence). V was clipped by 8 bases and J by 4 bases, with 12 bases between them. Here the CDR3 reads CASATTPYNEQFF. CDR3 in DNA: TGCGCCAGCGCGACTACCCCATACAATGAGCAGTTCTTC.

The rearrangement links TRBV2 to TRBJ2-1; TRBD2 matches 10 bases. The germline V gene encodes CDR1 SNHLY and CDR2 FYNNEI. CDR3 length equals 17 residues. The J segment lost 1 base and the V segment lost 5 bases, leaving 8 bases of the junction unmatched. The CDR3 reads CASSRSGRAPSYNEQFF. The CDR3 coding sequence is TGTGCCAGCAGTCGGAGCGGGAGGGCCCCATCCTACAATGAGCAGTTCTTC.

The chain recombines TRBV4-1 with TRBJ1-4, with TRBD1 matching over 7 bases. The V segment lost 4 bases and the J segment 3 bases; nucleotides outside the gene matches: 11. CDR1 is MGHRA, CDR2 YSYEKL, per germline. CDR3 size: 17 residues. The CDR3 nucleotides read TGCGCCAGCAGCCCGCTGATTAGGGGGCGAGCTAATGAAAAACTGTTTTTT. Protein product: CASSPLIRGRANEKLFF.

The rearrangement joins TRBV20-1 to TRBJ1-1, with 9 bases fitting TRBD1. CDR3 length: 10 amino acids. CDR1 is DFQATT, CDR2 SNEGSKA, per germline (reference sequence). The chain's CDR3 is CRGGQGEAFF. CDR3 sequence (DNA): TGCAGGGGGGGACAGGGAGAAGCTTTCTTT.

The V gene is TRBV2, the J gene TRBJ2-1; D not certain. Per the germline V gene, CDR1 is SNHLY and CDR2 is FYNNEI. This CDR3 spans 11 amino acids. The V end lost 10 bases, the J end lost 7 bases, and 11 bases lay between the germline ends. CDR3: CATGVENEQFF. As DNA, the CDR3 is TGTGCCACCGGTGTGGAGAATGAGCAGTTCTTC.

The chain links TRBV28 to TRBJ2-5; 7 bases are shared with TRBD2. V gave up 3 bases and J gave up 1 base; unmatched junction bases: 5. The CDR3 loop spans 15 amino acids. Per the germline V gene, CDR1 is MDHEN and CDR2 is SYDVKM. CDR3 DNA: TGTGCCAGCAGTTTTGGGCTAGCGGCCCAAGAGACCCAGTACTTC. Amino acid sequence: CASSFGLAAQETQYF.

In its sample, this clone was seen a few times. The chain combines TRBV11-3 with TRBJ1-2; D is unclear. This CDR3 region has 13 residues. Germline assignment: CDR1 SGHNT and CDR2 YENEEA. Trimming took 3 bases from V and 4 from J, leaving 9 bases between them. The CDR3 reads CASSLGVRYGYTF. CDR3 DNA: TGTGCCAGCAGCTTGGGAGTCCGCTATGGCTACACCTTC.

The genes are TRBV12-2 and TRBJ1-2; the table gives TRBD1 as D, unverified against the DNA. TRBV12-2 is listed as a pseudogene. The CDR3 has 19 amino acids. The CDR3 here is CASRLVGSGQGLFNYGYTF. As DNA, the CDR3 is TGTGCAAGTCGCTTAGTAGGGAGCGGACAGGGGCTCTTCAACTATGGCTACACCTTC.

The chain uses TRBV4-3 and TRBJ1-1, with D maybe TRBD1 (6 bases). Trimming stripped 0 bases from V and 5 bases from J, with 28 bases between. The CDR3 is 20 residues long. The germline V gene has CDR1 LGHNA and CDR2 YSLEER. CDR3 amino acids: CASSQDLPGSDSLWETEAFF. The CDR3 bases are TGCGCCAGCAGCCAAGATTTGCCTGGGTCGGACAGTCTATGGGAAACTGAAGCTTTCTTT.

DNA of the CDR3: TGTGCCAGCAGTGAAGACAGGGGGAGTGAAAAACTGTTTTTT. This gives the protein CASSEDRGSEKLFF. The rearrangement joins TRBV2 to TRBJ1-4, with 8 bases aligning to TRBD1. The V segment lost 1 base and the J segment 7 bases; nucleotides outside the gene matches: 2. The CDR3 covers 14 residues. The germline gives CDR1 SNHLY, CDR2 FYNNEI.

The chain carries TRBV7-3 and TRBJ2-1; 11 bases are a match to TRBD1. The germline CDR1 and CDR2 sequences are SGHTA and FQGTGA. CDR3 size: 20 residues. The trim removed 0 bases at V and 9 bases at J, leaving 19 bases unmatched. The CDR3 sequence is CASSLTRGQGAILAPSEQFF. The CDR3 DNA reads as TGTGCCAGCAGCTTAACTCGCGGACAGGGGGCCATCCTTGCGCCTAGTGAGCAGTTCTTC.

At least ten counts were recorded for this clone. The chain employs TRBV18 and TRBJ2-2, with TRBD2 matching over 7 bases. After removal of 1 base from V and 5 bases from J, the junction contained 4 bases not matched to a gene. This CDR3 region has 15 residues. CDR1 is KGHSH, CDR2 LQKENI, per germline. The DNA of the CDR3 is TGTGCCAGCTCACCACGGCCCGGGAGGACCGGGGAGCTGTTTTTT. Translating it yields CASSPRPGRTGELFF.

This chain joins TRBV7-2 and TRBJ2-7; TRBD2 matches at 7 bases. Trimming removed 1 base from V and 3 bases from J; junction bases left unmatched: 6. Germline values: CDR1 SGHTA, CDR2 FQGNSA. This CDR3 is 15 amino acids long. In DNA form, the CDR3 reads TGTGCCAGCAGCTTAGGGACCTTAGCGGGCTACGAGCAGTACTTC. This sequence encodes CASSLGTLAGYEQYF.

V is TRBV9 and J is TRBJ2-1, with unresolved D. The CDR3 consists of 12 residues. CDR1 is SGDLS, CDR2 YYNGEE, per germline. The V end lost 0 bases, the J end lost 8 bases, and 6 bases lay between the germline ends. CDR3 amino acids: CASSVDSYEQFF. DNA of the CDR3: TGTGCCAGCAGCGTAGATAGCTATGAGCAGTTCTTC.

The chain uses TRBV5-4 and TRBJ2-3, with D perhaps TRBD2 (5 bases). V was clipped by 4 bases and J by 2 bases, with 20 bases between them. This CDR3 is built from 17 residues. Germline CDR1 SGHNT, CDR2 YYREEE (reference sequence). CDR3 sequence: CASSGPDYTENTDTQYF. CDR3 nucleotide sequence: TGTGCCAGCAGCGGGCCAGACTATACCGAAAACACAGATACGCAGTATTTT.

This clone was seen once. This chain joins TRBV28 and TRBJ1-1, with 7 positions matching TRBD1. J lost 4 bases, V lost 6 bases, and 8 bases had no gene match. Germline V gene sequence: CDR1 MDHEN, CDR2 SYDVKM. The CDR3 consists of 14 residues. The CDR3 nucleotides read TGTGCCAGCAGAACCCGACAGGGAGGCACTGAAGCTTTCTTT. The encoded protein is CASRTRQGGTEAFF.

A word on this clone: The germline gene is not matched at one end of the junction; a read error may be the cause. The V call is TRBV6-5, the J call TRBJ1-1, with D tentatively TRBD1 (5 bases). The CDR3 runs 15 residues. Germline V gene data show CDR1 as MNHEY and CDR2 as SVGAGI. Here the CDR3 DNA reads TGTGCCAGCAGTTACGGCAGGGCCTTGAACGCTGAAGCTTTCTTT. Translating it yields CASSYGRALNAEAFF.

The chain joins TRBV2 to TRBJ1-1, with a weak D call TRBD1 (5 bases). Trimming took off 5 bases at V and 10 bases at J, with 17 bases between the two ends. This CDR3 is 13 amino acids long. CDR1 and CDR2 from the germline V gene are SNHLY and FYNNEI. The chain's CDR3 is CASSPEPVGGAFF. The CDR3 bases are TGTGCCAGCAGTCCTGAACCCGTGGGGGGAGCTTTCTTT.

CDR3 nucleotide sequence: TGTGCCAGCTCACCAGTGACGGGGACCTACGAGCAGTACTTC. Translation: CASSPVTGTYEQYF. The V gene is TRBV18, the J gene TRBJ2-7; weak D call: TRBD2 (5 bases). In germline, CDR1 is KGHSH, CDR2 LQKENI. Trimming pared 2 bases from V and 2 bases from J, leaving 10 bases between. CDR3 length: 14 residues.